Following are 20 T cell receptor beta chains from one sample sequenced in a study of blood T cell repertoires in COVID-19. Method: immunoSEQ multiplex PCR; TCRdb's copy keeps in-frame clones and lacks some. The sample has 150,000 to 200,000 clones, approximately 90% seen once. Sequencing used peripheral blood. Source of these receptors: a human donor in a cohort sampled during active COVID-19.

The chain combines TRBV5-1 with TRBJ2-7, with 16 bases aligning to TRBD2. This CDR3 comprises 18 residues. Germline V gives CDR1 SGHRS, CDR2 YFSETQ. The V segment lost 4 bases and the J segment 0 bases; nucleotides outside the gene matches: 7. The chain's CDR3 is CASSEGTSGRDYSYEQYF. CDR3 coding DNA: TGCGCCAGCAGCGAAGGGACTAGCGGGAGGGACTACTCCTACGAGCAGTACTTC.

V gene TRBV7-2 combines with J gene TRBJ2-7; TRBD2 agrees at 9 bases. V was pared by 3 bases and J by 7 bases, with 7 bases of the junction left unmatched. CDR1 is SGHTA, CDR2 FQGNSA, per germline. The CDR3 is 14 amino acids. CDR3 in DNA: TGTGCCAGCAGCTTTAAGCGGGGGGCTACGGAGCAGTACTTC. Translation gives CASSFKRGATEQYF. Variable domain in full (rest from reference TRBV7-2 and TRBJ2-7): GAGVSQSPSNKVTEKGKDVELRCDPISGHTALYWYRQSLGQGLEFLIYFQGNSAPDKSGLPSDRFSAERTGGSVSTLTIQRTQQEDSAVYLCASSFKRGATEQYFGPGTRLTVT.

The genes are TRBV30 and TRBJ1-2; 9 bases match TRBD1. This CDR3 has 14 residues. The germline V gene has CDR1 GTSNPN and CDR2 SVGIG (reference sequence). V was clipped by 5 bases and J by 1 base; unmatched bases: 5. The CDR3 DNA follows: TGTGCCTGGGGACCGGGACAGGGTAACTATGGCTACACCTTC. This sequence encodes CAWGPGQGNYGYTF.

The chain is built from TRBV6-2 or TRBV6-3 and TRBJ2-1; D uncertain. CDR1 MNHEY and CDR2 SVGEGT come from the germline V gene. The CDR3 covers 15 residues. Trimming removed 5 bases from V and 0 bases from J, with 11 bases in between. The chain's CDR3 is CASSLSESSYNEQFF. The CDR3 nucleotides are TGTGCCAGCAGTCTCAGCGAAAGCTCCTACAATGAGCAGTTCTTC.

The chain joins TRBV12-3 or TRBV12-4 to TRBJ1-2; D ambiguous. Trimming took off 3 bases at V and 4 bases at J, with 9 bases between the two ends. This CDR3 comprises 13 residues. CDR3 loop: CASSFGGFYGYTF. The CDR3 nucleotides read TGTGCCAGCAGTTTTGGAGGGTTCTATGGCTACACCTTC.

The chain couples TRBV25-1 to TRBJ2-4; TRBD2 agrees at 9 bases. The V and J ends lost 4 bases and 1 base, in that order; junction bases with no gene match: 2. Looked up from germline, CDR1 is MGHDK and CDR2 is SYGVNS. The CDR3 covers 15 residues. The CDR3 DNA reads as TGTGCCAGCAGTGTTAGCGGGAGTGCCAAAAACATTCAGTACTTC. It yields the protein CASSVSGSAKNIQYF.

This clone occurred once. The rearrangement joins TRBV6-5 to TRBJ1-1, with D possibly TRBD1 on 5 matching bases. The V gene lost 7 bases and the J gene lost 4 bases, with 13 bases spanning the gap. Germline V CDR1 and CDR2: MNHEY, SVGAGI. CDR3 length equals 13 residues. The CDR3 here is CASTWRGSTEAFF. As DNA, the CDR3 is TGTGCCAGCACGTGGAGGGGTTCCACTGAAGCTTTCTTT.

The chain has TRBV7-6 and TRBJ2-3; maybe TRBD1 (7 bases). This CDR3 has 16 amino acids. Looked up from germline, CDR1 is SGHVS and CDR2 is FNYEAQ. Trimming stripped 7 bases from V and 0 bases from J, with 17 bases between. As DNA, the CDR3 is TGTGCCAGCACCCGCGGGGACAGAACTAGCACAGATACGCAGTATTTT. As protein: CASTRGDRTSTDTQYF.

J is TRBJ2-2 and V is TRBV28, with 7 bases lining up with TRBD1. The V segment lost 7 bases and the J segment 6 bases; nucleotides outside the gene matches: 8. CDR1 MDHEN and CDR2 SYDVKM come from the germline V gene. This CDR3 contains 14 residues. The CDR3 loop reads CASTIGQVAGELFF. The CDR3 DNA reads TGTGCCAGCACCATCGGACAGGTAGCCGGGGAGCTGTTTTTT. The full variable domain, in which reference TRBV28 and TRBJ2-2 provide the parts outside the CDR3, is DVKVTQSSRYLVKRTGEKVFLECVQDMDHENMFWYRQDPGLGLRLIYFSYDVKMKEKGDIPEGYSVSREKKERFSLILESASTNQTSMYLCASTIGQVAGELFFGEGSRLTVL.

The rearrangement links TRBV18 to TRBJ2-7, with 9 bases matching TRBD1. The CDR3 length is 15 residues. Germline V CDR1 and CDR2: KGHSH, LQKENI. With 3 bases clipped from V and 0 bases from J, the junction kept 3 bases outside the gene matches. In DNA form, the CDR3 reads TGTGCCAGCTCACCCCCGACAGGGGGCTCCTACGAGCAGTACTTC. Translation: CASSPPTGGSYEQYF. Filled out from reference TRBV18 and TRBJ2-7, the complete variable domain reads NAGVMQNPRHLVRRRGQEARLRCSPMKGHSHVYWYRQLPEEGLKFMVYLQKENIIDESGMPKERFSAEFPKEGPSILRIQQVVRGDSAAYFCASSPPTGGSYEQYFGPGTRLTVT.

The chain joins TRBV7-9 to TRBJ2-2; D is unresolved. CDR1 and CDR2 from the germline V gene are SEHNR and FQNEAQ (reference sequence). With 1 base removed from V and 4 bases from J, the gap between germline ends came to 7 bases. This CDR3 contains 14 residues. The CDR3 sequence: CASSLGRFTGELFF. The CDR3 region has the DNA TGTGCCAGCAGCTTAGGGCGGTTCACCGGGGAGCTGTTTTTT.

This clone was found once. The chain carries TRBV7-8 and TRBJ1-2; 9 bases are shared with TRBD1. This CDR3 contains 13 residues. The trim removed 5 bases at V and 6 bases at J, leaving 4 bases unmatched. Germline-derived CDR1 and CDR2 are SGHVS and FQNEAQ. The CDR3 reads CASSRGQGDGYTF. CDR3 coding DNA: TGTGCCAGCAGCAGGGGACAGGGAGATGGCTACACCTTC.

CDR3 DNA sequence: TGTGCCAGCAGCCAAGAATGGGGTGGCCTAGCGGGTGACTACGAGCAGTACTTC. Protein product: CASSQEWGGLAGDYEQYF. The chain uses TRBV3-1 (or the pseudogene TRBV3-2) and TRBJ2-7; TRBD2 matches 8 bases. CDR1 and CDR2 (germline): LGHDT, YNNKEL (reference sequence). CDR3 size: 18 residues. With 0 bases clipped from V and 3 bases from J, the junction kept 13 bases outside the gene matches.

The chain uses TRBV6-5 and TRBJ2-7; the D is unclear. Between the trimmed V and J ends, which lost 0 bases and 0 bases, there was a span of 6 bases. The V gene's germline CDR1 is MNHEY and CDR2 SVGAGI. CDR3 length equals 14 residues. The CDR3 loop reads CASSYSSASYEQYF. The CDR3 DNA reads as TGTGCCAGCAGTTACTCTAGTGCCTCCTACGAGCAGTACTTC.

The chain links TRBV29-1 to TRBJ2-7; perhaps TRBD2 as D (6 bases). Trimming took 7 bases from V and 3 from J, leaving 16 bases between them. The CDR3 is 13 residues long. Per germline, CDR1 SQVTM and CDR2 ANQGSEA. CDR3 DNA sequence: TGCAGCGCCACCGTGGGGGGAAACTACGAGCAGTACTTC. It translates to CSATVGGNYEQYF.

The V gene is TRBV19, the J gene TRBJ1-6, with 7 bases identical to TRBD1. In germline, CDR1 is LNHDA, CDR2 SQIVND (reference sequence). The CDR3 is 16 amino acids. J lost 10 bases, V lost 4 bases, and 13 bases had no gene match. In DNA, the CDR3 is TGTGCCAGTAGTAGATACCGGGACAGTCTTGGGTCACCCCTCCACTTT. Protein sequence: CASSRYRDSLGSPLHF.

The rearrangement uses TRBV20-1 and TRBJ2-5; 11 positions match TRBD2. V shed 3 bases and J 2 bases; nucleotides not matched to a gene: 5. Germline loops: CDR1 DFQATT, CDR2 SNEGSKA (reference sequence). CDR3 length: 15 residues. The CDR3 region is CSASDGTSGQETQYF. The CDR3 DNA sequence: TGCAGTGCTAGTGACGGGACTAGCGGACAAGAGACCCAGTACTTC.

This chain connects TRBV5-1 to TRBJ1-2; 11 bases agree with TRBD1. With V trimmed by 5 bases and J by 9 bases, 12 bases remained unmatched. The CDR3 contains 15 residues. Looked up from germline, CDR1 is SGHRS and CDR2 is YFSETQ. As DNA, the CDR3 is TGCGCCAGCAGGAATTCCGGACAGGGGGCGATGCGCTACACCTTC. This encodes CASRNSGQGAMRYTF.

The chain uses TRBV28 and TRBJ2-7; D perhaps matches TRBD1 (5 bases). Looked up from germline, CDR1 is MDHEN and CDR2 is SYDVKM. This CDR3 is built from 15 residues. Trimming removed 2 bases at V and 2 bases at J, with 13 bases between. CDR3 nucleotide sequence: TGTGCCAGCAGTTTAGCAGGGAACCGTCCCTACGAGCAGTACTTC. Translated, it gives CASSLAGNRPYEQYF.

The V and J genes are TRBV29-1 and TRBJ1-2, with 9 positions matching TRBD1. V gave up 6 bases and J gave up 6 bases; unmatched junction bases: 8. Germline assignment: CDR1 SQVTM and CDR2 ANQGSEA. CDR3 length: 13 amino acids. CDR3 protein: CSVWTGQGDGYTF. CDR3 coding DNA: TGCAGCGTCTGGACGGGACAGGGAGATGGCTACACCTTC.